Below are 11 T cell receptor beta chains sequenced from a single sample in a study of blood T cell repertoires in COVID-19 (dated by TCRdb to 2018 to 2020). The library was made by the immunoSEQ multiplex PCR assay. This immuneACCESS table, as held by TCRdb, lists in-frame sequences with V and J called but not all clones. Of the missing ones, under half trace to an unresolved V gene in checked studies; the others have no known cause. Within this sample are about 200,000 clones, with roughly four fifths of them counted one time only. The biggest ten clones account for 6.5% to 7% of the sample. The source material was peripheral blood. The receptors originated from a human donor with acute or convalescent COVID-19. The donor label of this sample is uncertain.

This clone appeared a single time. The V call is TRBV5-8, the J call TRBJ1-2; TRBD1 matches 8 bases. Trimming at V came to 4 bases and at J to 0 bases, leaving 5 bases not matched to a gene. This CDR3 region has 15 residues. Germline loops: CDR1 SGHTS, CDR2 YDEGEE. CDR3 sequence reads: CASSRRGQTNYGYTF. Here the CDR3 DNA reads TGTGCCAGCAGCCGCAGGGGGCAAACTAACTATGGCTACACCTTC.

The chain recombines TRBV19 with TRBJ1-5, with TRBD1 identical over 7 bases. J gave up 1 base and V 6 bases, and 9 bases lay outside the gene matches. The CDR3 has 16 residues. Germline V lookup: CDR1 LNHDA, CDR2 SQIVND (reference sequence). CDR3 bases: TGTGCCAGTAGCATCCCAGGGGGATGGAGCAATCAGCCCCAGCATTTT. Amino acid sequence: CASSIPGGWSNQPQHF.

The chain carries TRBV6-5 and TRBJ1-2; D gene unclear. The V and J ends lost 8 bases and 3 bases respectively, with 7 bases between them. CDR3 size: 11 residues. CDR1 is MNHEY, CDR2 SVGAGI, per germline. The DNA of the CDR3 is TGTGCCAGCGTAACGGACTATGGCTACACCTTC. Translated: CASVTDYGYTF.

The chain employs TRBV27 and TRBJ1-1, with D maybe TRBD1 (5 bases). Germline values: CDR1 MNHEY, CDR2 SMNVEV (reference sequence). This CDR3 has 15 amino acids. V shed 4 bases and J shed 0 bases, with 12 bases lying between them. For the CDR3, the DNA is TGTGCCAGCAGTTCTCTACAGGTACTGAACACTGAAGCTTTCTTT. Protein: CASSSLQVLNTEAFF.

The CDR3 region has the DNA TGTGCCAGCAGCCCCCTTGGTTTCGGCGGGGAGCTGTTTTTT. The encoded protein is CASSPLGFGGELFF. The rearrangement uses TRBV7-9 and TRBJ2-2, with D uncertain. The germline V gene encodes CDR1 SEHNR and CDR2 FQNEAQ (reference sequence). The CDR3 runs 14 residues. V shed 5 bases and J shed 7 bases, with 14 bases lying between them.

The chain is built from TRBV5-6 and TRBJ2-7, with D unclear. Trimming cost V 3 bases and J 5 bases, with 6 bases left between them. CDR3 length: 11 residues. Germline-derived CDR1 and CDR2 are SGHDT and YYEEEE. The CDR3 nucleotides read TGTGCCAGCAGCTCCTATCACGAGCAGTACTTC. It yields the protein CASSSYHEQYF.

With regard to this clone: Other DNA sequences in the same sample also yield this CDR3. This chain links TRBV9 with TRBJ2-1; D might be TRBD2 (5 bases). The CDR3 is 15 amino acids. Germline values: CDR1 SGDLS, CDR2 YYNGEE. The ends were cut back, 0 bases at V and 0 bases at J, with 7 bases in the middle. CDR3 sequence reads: CASSVVGSSYNEQFF. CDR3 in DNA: TGTGCCAGCAGCGTAGTGGGGAGCTCCTACAATGAGCAGTTCTTC.

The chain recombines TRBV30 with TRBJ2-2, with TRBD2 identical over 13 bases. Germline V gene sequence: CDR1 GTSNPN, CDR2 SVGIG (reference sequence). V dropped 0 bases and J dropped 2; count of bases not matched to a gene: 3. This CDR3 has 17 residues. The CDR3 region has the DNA TGTGCCTGGAGTGTAGGGACTAGCGGGATTAACACCGGGGAGCTGTTTTTT. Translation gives CAWSVGTSGINTGELFF.

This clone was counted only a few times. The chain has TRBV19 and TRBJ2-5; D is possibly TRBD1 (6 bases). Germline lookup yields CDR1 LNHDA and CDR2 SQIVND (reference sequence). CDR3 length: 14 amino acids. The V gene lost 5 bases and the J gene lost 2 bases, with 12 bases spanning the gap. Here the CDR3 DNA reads TGTGCCAGTAGTCCCCGGGACAATCAAGAGACCCAGTACTTC. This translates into CASSPRDNQETQYF.

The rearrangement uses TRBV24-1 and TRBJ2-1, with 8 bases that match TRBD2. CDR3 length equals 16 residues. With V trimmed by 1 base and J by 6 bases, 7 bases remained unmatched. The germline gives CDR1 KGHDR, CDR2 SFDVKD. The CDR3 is CATSDFAGGTVNEQFF. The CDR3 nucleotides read TGTGCCACCAGTGATTTTGCGGGAGGCACGGTCAATGAGCAGTTCTTC.

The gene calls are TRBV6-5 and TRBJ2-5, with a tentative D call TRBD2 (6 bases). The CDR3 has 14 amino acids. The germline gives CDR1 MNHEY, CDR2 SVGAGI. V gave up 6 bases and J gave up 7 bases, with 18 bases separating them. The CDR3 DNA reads TGTGCCAGCAGCTCGGAGGGGTTTCAGGGGACCCAGTACTTC. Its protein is CASSSEGFQGTQYF.